Each of the 30 T cell receptor beta chains below was sequenced from the same sample in a study of synovial regulatory T cells in juvenile arthritis. TCRdb keeps only in-frame clones here, not all; method: immunoSEQ multiplex PCR. The specimen's table records roughly 9,900 clones. Sequenced: Treg cells from blood. The sample's subset: remaining (HLA-DR-negative) circulating blood Treg cells. These receptors were obtained from a donor younger than 35 with juvenile idiopathic arthritis.

The chain uses TRBV5-1 and TRBJ1-1; TCRdb gives TRBD1 as the D gene, but with no DNA this cannot be confirmed. Germline V gene lookup returns CDR1 SGHRS and CDR2 YFSETQ. The CDR3 covers 13 residues. The entry carries no DNA sequence. CDR3 loop: CASSHMGPTEAFF. The full variable domain, with the rest looked up from reference TRBV5-1 and TRBJ1-1, is KAGVTQTPRYLIKTRGQQVTLSCSPISGHRSVSWYQQTPGQGLQFLFEYFSETQRNKGNFPGRFSGRQFSNSRSEMNVSTLELGDSALYLCASSHMGPTEAFFGQGTRLTVV.

This chain links TRBV19 with TRBJ1-6; TCRdb's assignment of TRBD1 cannot be checked, as there is no DNA. Germline loops: CDR1 LNHDA, CDR2 SQIVND (reference sequence). The CDR3 extends over 15 amino acids. No DNA sequence is on record. CDR3 residues: CASSIRTGGYSPLHF.

J is TRBJ1-1 and V is TRBV5-1; TCRdb lists TRBD1, though no DNA is available to test this call. The CDR3 is made up of 13 amino acids. DNA was not recorded. The germline CDR1 and CDR2 sequences are SGHRS and YFSETQ. CDR3 region: CASSGTGDTEAFF.

The J gene is TRBJ1-1, the V gene TRBV5-6. Germline V gives CDR1 SGHDT, CDR2 YYEEEE. The CDR3 is made up of 14 amino acids. DNA for this receptor is not on file. The CDR3 reads CASSFVGGSTEAFF.

The chain's CDR3 is CASSVLGSSYEQYF. The rearrangement links TRBV19 to TRBJ2-7; as DNA is missing, the TRBD2 call by TCRdb cannot be tested. Germline CDR1 LNHDA, CDR2 SQIVND (reference sequence). This CDR3 is built from 14 residues. The coding DNA is unavailable.

Considering frequency, this clone is medium-sized (0.01 to 0.1%). The J gene is TRBJ1-5, the V gene TRBV7-2; TCRdb's D call of TRBD1 is untestable without DNA. The CDR3 has 17 amino acids. No DNA sequence is on record. Germline values: CDR1 SGHTA, CDR2 FQGNSA. The CDR3 reads CASSLTSDRASSQPQHF.

This sequence joins TRBV6-5 and TRBJ1-6; TCRdb's D call, TRBD1, is unchecked because there is no DNA. The germline CDR1 and CDR2 sequences are MNHEY and SVGAGI. The length of the CDR3 is 15 residues. DNA is not recorded here. The CDR3 protein is CASTRFGTGDSPLHF.

The chain couples TRBV21-1 to TRBJ1-5; the TCRdb D gene call, TRBD1, has no DNA to confirm it. TRBV21-1 corresponds to a pseudogene. This CDR3 has 16 amino acids. The entry carries no DNA sequence. CDR3 sequence reads: CASSKARTLHYQPQHF.

The chain employs TRBV5-1 and TRBJ1-3. Per germline, CDR1 SGHRS and CDR2 YFSETQ. The CDR3 loop spans 14 amino acids. There is no recorded DNA. The chain's CDR3 is CASRARGPGNTIYF.

V usage is TRBV7-9 and J usage is TRBJ2-1; the TCRdb D gene call, TRBD2, has no DNA to confirm it. The CDR3 length is 16 residues. The coding DNA is unavailable. Germline assignment: CDR1 SEHNR and CDR2 FQNEAQ (reference sequence). The chain's CDR3 is CASSLAPSGGDNEQFF.

The rearrangement links TRBV19 to TRBJ1-4; checking the TCRdb D call of TRBD1 is not possible without DNA. CDR1 LNHDA and CDR2 SQIVND come from the germline V gene (reference sequence). This CDR3 contains 15 residues. No DNA sequence is on record. CDR3 residues: CASSPQPLRGEKLFF.

The chain couples TRBV5-8 to TRBJ1-2. This CDR3 has 10 amino acids. No DNA has been recorded. Germline values: CDR1 SGHTS, CDR2 YDEGEE. The CDR3 loop is CASNFYGYTF. Together with reference TRBV5-8 and TRBJ1-2, the CDR3 gives the full variable domain: EAGVTQSPTHLIKTRGQQATLRCSPISGHTSVYWYQQALGLGLQFLLWYDEGEERNRGNFPPRFSGRQFPNYSSELNVNALELEDSALYLCASNFYGYTFGSGTRLTVV.

V and J are TRBV10-3 and TRBJ1-3; TCRdb outputs TRBD1, but without DNA this stays unchecked. The CDR3 is made up of 22 amino acids. No coding sequence is recorded. Germline V gene lookup returns CDR1 ENHRY and CDR2 SYGVKD. The CDR3 is CAISPHPFQGAPPLSSGNTIYF.

The gene calls are TRBV5-1 and TRBJ1-6; TCRdb designates TRBD1, a call that cannot be tested without DNA. This CDR3 has 17 amino acids. The nucleotide record is missing. Germline V gene lookup returns CDR1 SGHRS and CDR2 YFSETQ. The CDR3 here is CASRRAGGATGNSPLHF.

This clone is classed as medium-sized by frequency. The chain combines TRBV7-9 with TRBJ1-6. The CDR3 loop spans 12 amino acids. The DNA is not on file. Germline-derived CDR1 and CDR2 are SEHNR and FQNEAQ (reference sequence). The chain's CDR3 is CASSFGNSPLHF.

The V and J genes are TRBV18 and TRBJ1-5; TCRdb indicates TRBD1, and absent DNA this call remains unverified. This CDR3 has 14 residues. DNA was not recorded. CDR1 and CDR2 from the germline V gene are KGHSH and LQKENI. CDR3 region: CASSPTGGGQPQHF.

The gene calls are TRBV6-5 and TRBJ2-7; lacking DNA, the TRBD1 call made by TCRdb goes unchecked. The germline CDR1 and CDR2 sequences are MNHEY and SVGAGI. The CDR3 has 14 amino acids. No DNA accompanies this entry. CDR3 protein: CASSPRDSAYEQYF.

The V call is TRBV4-1, the J call TRBJ1-5. The germline CDR1 and CDR2 sequences are MGHRA and YSYEKL. The CDR3 runs 15 residues. The DNA is unrecorded. The CDR3: CASSQEAGVDQPQHF.

The V and J genes are TRBV5-1 and TRBJ1-6; TCRdb's D call, TRBD1, is unchecked because there is no DNA. The CDR3 is made up of 13 amino acids. Only the protein is on record. From germline, CDR1 is SGHRS and CDR2 YFSETQ. The CDR3 spells CASSSDRGSPLHF.

The genes are TRBV4-1 and TRBJ1-2; the TCRdb call, TRBD1, lacks DNA for checking. This CDR3 is built from 15 residues. This entry has no DNA. The V gene's germline CDR1 is MGHRA and CDR2 YSYEKL. The CDR3 here is CASSQDGQGRGGYTF.

The gene calls are TRBV6-6 and TRBJ1-3. This CDR3 has 15 residues. DNA was not recorded. The germline V gene encodes CDR1 MNHNY and CDR2 SVGAGI (reference sequence). The CDR3 loop is CASSYAGVSGNTIYF.

The chain is built from TRBV4-1 and TRBJ2-7; the TCRdb D gene call, TRBD2, has no DNA to confirm it. This CDR3 has 18 residues. DNA is not on record. Germline loops: CDR1 MGHRA, CDR2 YSYEKL. The CDR3 reads CASSQDGGQLADSYEQYF.

This chain links TRBV7-9 with TRBJ1-2; TCRdb's D call of TRBD1 is untestable without DNA. This CDR3 is 16 amino acids long. The protein alone is recorded here. The germline V gene encodes CDR1 SEHNR and CDR2 FQNEAQ (reference sequence). The CDR3 is CASSYTGTGTWYGYTF. Supplemented by reference TRBV7-9 and TRBJ1-2, the full variable domain reads DTGVSQNPRHKITKRGQNVTFRCDPISEHNRLYWYRQTLGQGPEFLTYFQNEAQLEKSRLLSDRFSAERPKGSFSTLEIQRTEQGDSAMYLCASSYTGTGTWYGYTFGSGTRLTVV.

The chain links TRBV7-2 to TRBJ2-7; TCRdb indicates TRBD2, and absent DNA this call remains unverified. The V gene's germline CDR1 is SGHTA and CDR2 FQGNSA. The CDR3 is made up of 13 amino acids. Only the protein is available. The CDR3 is CASSLPGLGGQYF.

This chain connects TRBV12-2 to TRBJ2-7; TCRdb returns TRBD1, unconfirmable since there is no DNA. TRBV12-2 is flagged as a pseudogene. This CDR3 contains 16 residues. The record lacks a DNA sequence. This CDR3 reads CASRLEVGQFSYEQYF.

The chain joins TRBV19 to TRBJ1-2. Germline V gene lookup returns CDR1 LNHDA and CDR2 SQIVND (reference sequence). The CDR3 length is 12 residues. DNA is not on record. CDR3 amino acids: CASSSGRYGYTF.

The rearrangement links TRBV5-6 to TRBJ2-7. CDR3 size: 12 residues. Only the protein is on record. Germline assignment: CDR1 SGHDT and CDR2 YYEEEE. This CDR3 reads CASSLGIYEQYF.

The chain uses TRBV6-1 and TRBJ1-6. This CDR3 is 13 amino acids long. No DNA was logged. The V gene's germline CDR1 is MNHNS and CDR2 SASEGT. The CDR3 sequence: CASGSIYNSPLHF.

The J gene is TRBJ2-7, the V gene TRBV6-6; lacking DNA, the TRBD2 call made by TCRdb goes unchecked. The CDR3 length is 13 residues. DNA for this receptor is not on file. Germline values: CDR1 MNHNY, CDR2 SVGAGI (reference sequence). The CDR3 sequence is CASSSGTSFEQYF.

V gene TRBV6-5 combines with J gene TRBJ1-5. CDR1 MNHEY and CDR2 SVGAGI come from the germline V gene. The CDR3 length is 14 residues. The DNA sequence is not available. This chain's CDR3 is CASSAGLMNQPQHF.